This TCR beta chain was found in a study of CXCR3-negative and CXCR3-positive naive CD8 T cells. As for the study in general: Overall TRB read output was some 140 million, and each library contained about 1.5 +/- 0.3 million reads.

Broader study findings: Researchers reported similar TRBV-TRBJ usage in naive CXCR3-negative and CXCR3-positive cells, though memory differed. Naive cells with CXCR3 showed TRB CDR3s that were more hydrophobic than those in CXCR3-negative naive cells. High diversity, comparable across both naive subsets, contrasted with much lower diversity in memory CD8+ cells.

UMI-labeled 5' RACE TRB cDNA libraries were prepared from the cells. TCRdb re-called the 5' RACE reads; every CDR3 protein appears as one record, without DNA. The sample data list some 130,000 distinct CDR3 sequences. Every CD8+ T cell subset underwent triplicate sorting at around 270,000 cells apiece. Germline-derived CDR1 and CDR2 are SGHRS and YFSETQ. The length of the CDR3 is 15 residues. About this clonotype: Its antigen is undetermined.

The clonotype originates from a human donor in good health. Some clones in this sample may be carry-over from other donors' samples. The chain employs TRBV5-1 and TRBJ2-1; TCRdb's D gene call, TRBD2, goes unchecked for lack of DNA. Material for sequencing was naive CXCR3+ CD8+ T cells from blood. Subset in this sample: CD45RO-CCR7+CD27+CD95- naive CD8+ T cells expressing CXCR3 (TNR3+). The CDR3 sequence is CASSWTSGTYNEQFF. The full variable domain, rest sourced from reference TRBV5-1 and TRBJ2-1, is KAGVTQTPRYLIKTRGQQVTLSCSPISGHRSVSWYQQTPGQGLQFLFEYFSETQRNKGNFPGRFSGRQFSNSRSEMNVSTLELGDSALYLCASSWTSGTYNEQFFGPGTRLTVL.